The clone carrying this T cell receptor (beta chain) was observed a few times. Its antigen is still unknown. Germline loops: CDR1 KGHSY, CDR2 FQNENV. The CDR3 consists of 15 residues. The V end lost 5 bases, the J end lost 6 bases, and 17 bases lay between the germline ends. All of the isolated RNA was reverse transcribed, so expressed TCRB transcripts were sequenced. Data came from immunoSEQ multiplex PCR; TCRdb stores just in-frame clones and leaves some out. Here the sample spans hundreds of thousands of clones, about an eighth being singletons. This record belongs to a study of beta chain features in type 1 diabetes. Overall study results and limits: Type 1 diabetes patients showed a moderate but significant shortening of TCRB CDR3s in all four CD4+ subsets.

The TCR comes from a man between 18 and 35 years old with type 1 diabetes. The sequenced sample was naive CD4+ T cells from blood. The chain combines TRBV16 with TRBJ2-1, with TRBD1 as a possible D gene (5 bases). The CDR3 sequence is CASSSYSGQVNEQFF. The CDR3 nucleotides are TGTGCCAGCAGCAGTTATAGTGGACAAGTCAATGAGCAGTTCTTC.